The following is a T cell receptor (beta chain) sequence with its context. The antigen is not known. This sample stems from a study of shared clonotypes between healthy human individuals. Looking at the study overall: The cohort had a couple of women and three men, ages 18 to 49. Three CD4 naive, three CD4 memory, two CD8 naive and one CD8 memory plate were used per donor.

Study-wide points: Generation of non-shared clonotypes was less probable than generation of clonotypes shared by all four donors.

Authors' processing steps: In the immunoSEQ data, sequences were junction-only and lacked quality scores, so filtering differed. The protocol was immunoSEQ multiplex PCR, while the TCRdb copy is restricted to in-frame clones and leaves out a portion. V and J calls and clone size are copied from that table; D and trimming were computed from the DNA. This table has 2 million to 3 million clones, approximately 94% appearing once. Germline V CDR1 and CDR2: SGHTA, FQGNSA. There are 15 residues in the CDR3. With V trimmed by 1 base and J by 5 bases, 2 bases remained unmatched. The rearrangement uses TRBV7-2 and TRBJ2-3; 11 bases match TRBD1. This TCR derives from a man aged 18 to 29 in good health. Some clones in this sample may be carry-over from other donors' samples. The specimen sequenced was naive CD4+ T cells from PBMCs. Stated subset: CD45RA+ positively selected. CDR3 residues: CASSLVGQGVDTQYF. The CDR3 DNA reads as TGTGCCAGCAGCTTAGTGGGACAGGGGGTAGATACGCAGTATTTT.